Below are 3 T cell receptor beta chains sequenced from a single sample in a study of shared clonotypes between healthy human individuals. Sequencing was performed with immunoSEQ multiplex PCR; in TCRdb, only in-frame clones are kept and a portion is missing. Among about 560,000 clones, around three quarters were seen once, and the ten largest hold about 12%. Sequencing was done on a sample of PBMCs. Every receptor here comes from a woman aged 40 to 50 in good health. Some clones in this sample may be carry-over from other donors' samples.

In DNA form, the CDR3 reads TGCGCCAGCAGCAGCCACCCGGAGACAGGGGGCTTTTACGAGCAGTACTTC. Translating gives CASSSHPETGGFYEQYF. This chain links TRBV4-1 with TRBJ2-7, with 10 bases that match TRBD1. The CDR3 is 17 residues long. Looked up from germline, CDR1 is MGHRA and CDR2 is YSYEKL. The trim removed 5 bases at V and 4 bases at J, leaving 14 bases unmatched.

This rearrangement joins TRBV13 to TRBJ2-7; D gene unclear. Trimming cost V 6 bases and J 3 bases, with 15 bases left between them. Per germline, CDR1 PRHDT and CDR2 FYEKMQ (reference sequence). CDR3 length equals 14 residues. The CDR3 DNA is TGTGCCAGCAGTCCCTCCCGGGTCGGCTACGAGCAGTACTTC. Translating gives CASSPSRVGYEQYF. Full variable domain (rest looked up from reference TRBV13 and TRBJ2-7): AAGVIQSPRHLIKEKRETATLKCYPIPRHDTVYWYQQGPGQDPQFLISFYEKMQSDKGSIPDRFSAQQFSDYHSELNMSSLELGDSALYFCASSPSRVGYEQYFGPGTRLTVT.

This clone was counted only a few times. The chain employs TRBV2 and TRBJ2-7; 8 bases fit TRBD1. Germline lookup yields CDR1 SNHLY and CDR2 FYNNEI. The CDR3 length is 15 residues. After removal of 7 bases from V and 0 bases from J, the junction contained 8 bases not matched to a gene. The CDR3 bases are TGTGCCAGCACCCAGGGACAGGCCAGCTCCTACGAGCAGTACTTC. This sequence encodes CASTQGQASSYEQYF.